The rows below give T cell receptor beta chains drawn from one sample of a study of T cell repertoires in cytomegalovirus infection. No antigen is known for these receptors. Each CDR3 protein gets one entry after TCRdb re-called the reads with MiXCR. The top ten clones hold 40% to 60% of a sample with a few hundred thousand distinct CDR3 sequences, around two fifths of them seen once. The sequencing here drew on cultured PBMCs, taken from culture after CMV antigen stimulation. Source of these receptors: a human donor in good health (CMV status not recorded). Some clones in this sample may be carry-over from other donors' samples. Each CDR3 is given with its conserved first and last residue. The order of the fields is D gene, J gene, V gene, clone size, CDR3 DNA, CDR3 protein. D genes are given only for firm matches. Some rows have no size entry. The others give once, few or many, or a class for an expanded clone.

>TRBD1|TRBJ1-5|TRBV10-3|-
TGTGCCATCAGTGAGACGGACAGGGTCAATCAGCCCCAGCATTTT
CAISETDRVNQPQHF
>TRBD1|TRBJ2-1|TRBV19|-
TGTGCCAGTAGGACTGGACAGGGGATGGTTGAGCAGTTCTTC
CASRTGQGMVEQFF
>TRBD1|TRBJ2-1|TRBV19|few
TGTGCCAGTAGTCGAGGGACAGCCTCCTACAATGAGCAGTTCTTC
CASSRGTASYNEQFF
>TRBD2|TRBJ2-3|TRBV20-1|-
TGCAGTGCTAGAGACCCTGGACTAGCGGGGGAGTCAGATACGCAGTATTTT
CSARDPGLAGESDTQYF
>-|TRBJ2-1|TRBV11-2|few
TGTGCCAGCAGCTTGAGGGGGTGGTCGAATGAGCAGTTCTTC
CASSLRGWSNEQFF
>-|TRBJ1-5|TRBV12-3/TRBV12-4|few
TGTGCCAGCAGCAACAGGGAGAGGCAGCCCCAGCATTTT
CASSNRERQPQHF
>-|TRBJ1-5|TRBV7-9|-
TGTGCCAGCAGCCCGGAGCCCAATCAGCCCCAGCATTTT
CASSPEPNQPQHF
>-|TRBJ1-2|TRBV19|-
TGTGCCAGTAGTATTATGAGCAGTGTTTATGGCTACACCTTC
CASSIMSSVYGYTF
>TRBD1|TRBJ1-4|TRBV10-3|-
TGTGCCATCAGTGAGTCTTCAGGGGGAAATGAAAAACTGTTTTTT
CAISESSGGNEKLFF
>-|TRBJ1-1|TRBV14|-
TGTGCCAGCAGCCAATACCAGGGTGCAGCTTTCTTT
CASSQYQGAAFF
>-|TRBJ1-2|TRBV3-1|few
TGTGCCAGCAGCCAGAGGGGCTATGGCTACACCTTC
CASSQRGYGYTF
>-|TRBJ1-2|TRBV19|few
TGTGCCAGTAGTATCGGAACGGAGGCGTATGGCTACACCTTC
CASSIGTEAYGYTF
>-|TRBJ2-5|TRBV10-3|-
TGTGCCATCATCCCCCCGCAGACCCAGTACTTC
CAIIPPQTQYF
>-|TRBJ1-1|TRBV7-9|few
TGTGCCAGCAGTCCCGGGGAGTGGGGCACTGAAGCTTTCTTT
CASSPGEWGTEAFF
>-|TRBJ1-1|TRBV7-2|many
TGTGCCAGCAGCCTGGGAGGGGGAGTCGGAGCTTTCTTT
CASSLGGGVGAFF
>-|TRBJ2-1|TRBV7-2|-
TGTGCCAGCAGCTTAGTCGTGTGGGGGAATGAGCAGTTCTTC
CASSLVVWGNEQFF
>-|TRBJ1-2|TRBV7-2|many
TGTGCCAGCAGCTTTACATTAGGACAGATTAACGGCTACACCTTC
CASSFTLGQINGYTF
>TRBD1|TRBJ2-5|TRBV7-9|-
TGTGCCAGCAGCTTAGGTGGCAGGGGGCGAGAGACCCAGTACTTC
CASSLGGRGRETQYF
>-|TRBJ1-1|TRBV7-6|-
TGTGCCAGCAGCTTAGCATCGCAGGGCACTGAAGCTTTCTTT
CASSLASQGTEAFF
>-|TRBJ1-1|TRBV7-6|-
TGTGCCAGCAGCTCACTAACCACTGAAGCTTTCTTT
CASSSLTTEAFF
>-|TRBJ1-3|TRBV7-2|many
TGTGCCAGCAGCTTTGTCGAATTCCTCTCTGATACTGGAAACACCATATATTTT
CASSFVEFLSDTGNTIYF
>-|TRBJ2-7|TRBV7-2|-
TGTGCCAGCAGCTTAAGGACTCTCTACGAGCAGTACTTC
CASSLRTLYEQYF
>TRBD2|TRBJ2-5|TRBV20-1|few
TGCAGTGCTTTAGCGGGAGGAGCGCAAGAGACCCAGTACTTC
CSALAGGAQETQYF
>-|TRBJ2-5|TRBV7-2|many
TGTGCCAGCAGCTTAGCCGGGGGCCGTTTCCAAGAGACCCAGTACTTC
CASSLAGGRFQETQYF
>-|TRBJ1-5|TRBV10-3|-
TGTGCCATCAGGCCGGAGGGGGTATTGGGGTCCCAGCATTTT
CAIRPEGVLGSQHF
>TRBD1|TRBJ2-7|TRBV18|few
TGTGCCAGCTCACCGGGACAGCGCTACGAGCAGTACTTC
CASSPGQRYEQYF
>TRBD2|TRBJ2-1|TRBV5-1|-
TGCGCCAGCAGCTTGGTAGGAGCGGGAGGTCTCTACAATGAGCAGTTCTTC
CASSLVGAGGLYNEQFF
>-|TRBJ1-1|TRBV7-2|-
TGTGCCAGCAGCTTAATTCAGAATACGAACACTGAAGCTTTCTTT
CASSLIQNTNTEAFF
>-|TRBJ1-1|TRBV7-2|many
TGTGCCAGCAGCTCCCTACGGGTCTCCACTGAAGCTTTCTTT
CASSSLRVSTEAFF
>-|TRBJ1-1|TRBV27|-
TGTGCCAGCAGTCTTAAGCGGTACACTGAAGCTTTCTTT
CASSLKRYTEAFF
>TRBD2|TRBJ2-2|TRBV12-3/TRBV12-4|few
TGTGCCAGCAGTTTAGGGTTGTTGGCGGGGGACACCGGGGAGCTGTTTTTT
CASSLGLLAGDTGELFF
>TRBD2|TRBJ2-2|TRBV6-1|-
TGTGCCAGCAGTCCCCCGACTAGCTCGAACACCGGGGAGCTGTTTTTT
CASSPPTSSNTGELFF
>-|TRBJ1-6|TRBV15|-
TGTGCCACCAGCAACCTGGGCGGTTTCTATAATTCACCCCTCCACTTT
CATSNLGGFYNSPLHF
>-|TRBJ2-1|TRBV5-1|-
TGCGCCAGCAGCCTGGGAGAGTGGGGGCAGTTCTTC
CASSLGEWGQFF
>TRBD2|TRBJ2-2|TRBV7-2|few
TGTGCCAGCAGCTTAGATCTGTTAGCGGGCCACACCGGGGAGCTGTTTTTT
CASSLDLLAGHTGELFF
>-|TRBJ1-5|TRBV30|once
TGTGCCTGGAGTGTACAGGTTAGCAATCAGCCCCAGCATTTT
CAWSVQVSNQPQHF
>-|TRBJ2-7|TRBV19|-
TGTGCCAGTAGTAGCGTCCGGGACACTAATTCCTACGAGCAGTACTTC
CASSSVRDTNSYEQYF
>-|TRBJ1-2|TRBV7-2|-
TGTGCCAGCAGCTCCGACCGAATGGGGGGCTACACCTTC
CASSSDRMGGYTF
>-|TRBJ1-1|TRBV2|-
TGTGCCAGGGGGGGAGACACACTAGAAGCTTTCTTT
CARGGDTLEAFF
>-|TRBJ2-7|TRBV7-2|-
TGTGCCAGCAGCTTAGCTTATCGCTACGAGCAGTACTTC
CASSLAYRYEQYF
>TRBD2|TRBJ2-7|TRBV7-2|few
TGTGCCAGCAGCTTAGAATTGACTAGCGGGGAATCGGGCTACGAGCAGTACTTC
CASSLELTSGESGYEQYF
>TRBD1|TRBJ1-3|TRBV7-2|many
TGTGCCAGCAGCTTAAGGACAGGGTTATCTGGGTCCACTTCTAGCTCTGGAAACACCATATATTTT
CASSLRTGLSGSTSSSGNTIYF
>-|TRBJ2-7|TRBV7-2|many
TGTGCCAGCAGCTTACGGCCAGTCCACGAGCAGTACTTC
CASSLRPVHEQYF
>-|TRBJ2-3|TRBV5-1|-
TGCGCCAGCAGCTTATCCCCCTACACAGATACGCAGTATTTT
CASSLSPYTDTQYF
>-|TRBJ1-2|TRBV7-2|-
TGTGCCAGCATATGGGCGGGGAGCTATGGCTACACCTTC
CASIWAGSYGYTF
>-|TRBJ1-2|TRBV4-2|few
TGTGCCAGCAGCCATTCCAGGGATGGCTACACCTTC
CASSHSRDGYTF
>-|TRBJ2-1|TRBV6-2/TRBV6-3|-
TGTGCCAGCGCCCTGAGCTCCTACAATGAGCAGTTCTTC
CASALSSYNEQFF
>-|TRBJ2-1|TRBV7-2|-
TGTGCCAGCAGCGCCTATCAAGGGGATGAGCAGTTCTTC
CASSAYQGDEQFF
>-|TRBJ2-7|TRBV5-6|-
TGTGCCAGCAGCCGAGAGGGGCCAGCAATGGGGCAGTACTTC
CASSREGPAMGQYF
>-|TRBJ2-3|TRBV20-1|-
TGCAGTGCTAGAGATGTGGGGGGCACAGATACGCAGTATTTT
CSARDVGGTDTQYF
>TRBD1|TRBJ1-2|TRBV7-4|-
TGTGCCAGCGGAGAAACTGCAGGGGGTACTTTTAGCCCTAACTATGGCTACACCTTC
CASGETAGGTFSPNYGYTF
>-|TRBJ2-2|TRBV27|-
TGTGCCAGCAGTTTAAGGGGGGGGACCACGAACACCGGGGAGCTGTTTTTT
CASSLRGGTTNTGELFF
>TRBD2|TRBJ2-3|TRBV7-8|many
TGTGCCAGCAGCCTTCGACTAGCGGGGGGCACAGATACGCAGTATTTT
CASSLRLAGGTDTQYF
>-|TRBJ2-4|TRBV28|-
TGTGCCAGCAGCGCAAGAAGGGGGGCAGGTGCCAAAAACATTCAGTACTTC
CASSARRGAGAKNIQYF
>-|TRBJ1-2|TRBV19|few
TGTGCCAGTAGCAAAATTGGGACGGACCACTATGGCTACACCTTC
CASSKIGTDHYGYTF
>-|TRBJ1-5|TRBV15|-
TGTGCCACCAGCAGAGATAAGGCAGGCAATCAGCCCCAGCATTTT
CATSRDKAGNQPQHF
>TRBD1|TRBJ1-2|TRBV4-1|-
TGCGCCAGCAGCCAACCGGGACAGGGGGCAGATGGCTACACCTTC
CASSQPGQGADGYTF
>-|TRBJ1-4|TRBV5-1|-
TGCGCCAGCAGCCCGTGGACGGATGAAAAACTGTTTTTT
CASSPWTDEKLFF
>-|TRBJ1-5|TRBV28|-
TGTGCCAGCAGTTTGAGAGGCTTGGGAGGCCAGCCCCAGCATTTT
CASSLRGLGGQPQHF
>-|TRBJ1-2|TRBV7-9|-
TGTGCCAGCAGCTTAAATACCGACAGGACCGGCGGCTACACCTTC
CASSLNTDRTGGYTF